This entry concerns a single T cell receptor (beta chain). Its target is unknown. The CDR3 consists of 13 residues. The V and J ends lost 5 bases and 9 bases respectively, with 14 bases between them. Germline CDR1 and CDR2: MNHEY and SMNVEV (reference sequence). The source of the sample is a study of T cell responses to AZD1222 COVID-19 vaccine. The study, taken as a whole, reports: Reportedly, nearly half of unique spike TCRs recognized epitopes outside B.1.351/B.1.1.7 mutations.

Data came from immunoSEQ multiplex PCR; TCRdb stores just in-frame clones and leaves some out. The table has around 180,000 clones, approximately 86% seen once. This specimen consisted of peripheral blood, obtained on day 0 of AZD1222 vaccination. This sequence was found in an adult in good health. The chain uses TRBV27 and TRBJ1-5; tentatively, D is TRBD1 (5 bases). The CDR3 DNA reads as TGTGCCAGCAGTCCGGCCCAGGGCGCGCCCCAGCATTTT. Amino acid sequence: CASSPAQGAPQHF.